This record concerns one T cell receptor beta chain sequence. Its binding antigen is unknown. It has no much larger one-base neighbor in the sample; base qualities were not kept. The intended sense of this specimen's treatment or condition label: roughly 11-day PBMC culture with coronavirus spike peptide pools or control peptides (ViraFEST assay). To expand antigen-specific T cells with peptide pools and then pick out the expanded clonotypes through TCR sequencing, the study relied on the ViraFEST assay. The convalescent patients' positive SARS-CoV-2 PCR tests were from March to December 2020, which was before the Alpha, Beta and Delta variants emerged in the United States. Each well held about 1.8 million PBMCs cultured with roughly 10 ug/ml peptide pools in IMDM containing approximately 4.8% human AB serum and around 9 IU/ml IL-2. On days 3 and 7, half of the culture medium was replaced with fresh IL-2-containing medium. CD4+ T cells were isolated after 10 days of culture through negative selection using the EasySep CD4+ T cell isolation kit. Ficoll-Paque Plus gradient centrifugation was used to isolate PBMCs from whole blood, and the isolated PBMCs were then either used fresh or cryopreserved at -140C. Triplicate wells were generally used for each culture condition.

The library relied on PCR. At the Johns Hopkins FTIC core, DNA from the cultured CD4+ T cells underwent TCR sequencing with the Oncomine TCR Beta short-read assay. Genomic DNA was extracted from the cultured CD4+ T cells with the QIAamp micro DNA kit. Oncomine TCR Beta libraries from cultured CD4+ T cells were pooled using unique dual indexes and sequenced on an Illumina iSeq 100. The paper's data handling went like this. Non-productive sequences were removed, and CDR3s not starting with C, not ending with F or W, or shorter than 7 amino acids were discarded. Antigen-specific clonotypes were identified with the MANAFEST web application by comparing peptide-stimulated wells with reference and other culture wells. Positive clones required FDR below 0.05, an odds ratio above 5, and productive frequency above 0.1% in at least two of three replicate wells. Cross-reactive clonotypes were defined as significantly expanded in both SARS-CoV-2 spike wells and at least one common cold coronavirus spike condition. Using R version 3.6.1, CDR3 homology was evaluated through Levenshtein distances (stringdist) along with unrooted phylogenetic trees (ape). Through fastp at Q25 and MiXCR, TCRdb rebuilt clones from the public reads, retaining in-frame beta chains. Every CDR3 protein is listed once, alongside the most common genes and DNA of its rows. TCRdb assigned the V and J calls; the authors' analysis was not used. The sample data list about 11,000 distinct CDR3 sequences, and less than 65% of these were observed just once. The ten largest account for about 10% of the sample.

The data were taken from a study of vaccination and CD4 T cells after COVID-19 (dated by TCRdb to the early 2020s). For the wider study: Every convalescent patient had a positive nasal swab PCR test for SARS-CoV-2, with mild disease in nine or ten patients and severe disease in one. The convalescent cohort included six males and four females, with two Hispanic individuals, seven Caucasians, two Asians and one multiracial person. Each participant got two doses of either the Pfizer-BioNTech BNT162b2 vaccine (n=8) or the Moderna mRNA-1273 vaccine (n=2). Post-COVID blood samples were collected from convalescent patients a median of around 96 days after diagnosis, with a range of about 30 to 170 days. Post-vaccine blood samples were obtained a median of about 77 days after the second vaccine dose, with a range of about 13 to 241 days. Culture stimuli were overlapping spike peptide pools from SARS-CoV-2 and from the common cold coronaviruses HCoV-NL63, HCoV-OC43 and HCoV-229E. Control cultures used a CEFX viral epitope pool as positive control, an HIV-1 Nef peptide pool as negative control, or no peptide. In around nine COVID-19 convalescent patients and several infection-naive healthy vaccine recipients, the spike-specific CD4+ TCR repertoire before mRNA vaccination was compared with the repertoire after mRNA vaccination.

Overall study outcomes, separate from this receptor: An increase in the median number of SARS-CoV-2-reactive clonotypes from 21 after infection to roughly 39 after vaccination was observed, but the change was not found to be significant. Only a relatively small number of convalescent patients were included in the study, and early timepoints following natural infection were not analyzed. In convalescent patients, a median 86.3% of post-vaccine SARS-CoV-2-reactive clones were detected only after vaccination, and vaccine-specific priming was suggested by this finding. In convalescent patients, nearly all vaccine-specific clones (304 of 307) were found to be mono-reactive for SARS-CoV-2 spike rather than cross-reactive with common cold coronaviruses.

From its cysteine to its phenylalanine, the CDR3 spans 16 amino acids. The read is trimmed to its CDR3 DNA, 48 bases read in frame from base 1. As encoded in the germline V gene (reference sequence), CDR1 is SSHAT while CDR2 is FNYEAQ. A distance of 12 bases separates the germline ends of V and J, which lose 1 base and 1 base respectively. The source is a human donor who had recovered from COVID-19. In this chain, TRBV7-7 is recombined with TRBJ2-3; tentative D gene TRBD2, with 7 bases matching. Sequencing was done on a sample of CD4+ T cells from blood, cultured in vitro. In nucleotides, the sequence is TGTGCCAGCAGCTTAGGAAGGGGGAGGGGCACAGATACGCAGTATTTT. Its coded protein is CASSLGRGRGTDTQYF.